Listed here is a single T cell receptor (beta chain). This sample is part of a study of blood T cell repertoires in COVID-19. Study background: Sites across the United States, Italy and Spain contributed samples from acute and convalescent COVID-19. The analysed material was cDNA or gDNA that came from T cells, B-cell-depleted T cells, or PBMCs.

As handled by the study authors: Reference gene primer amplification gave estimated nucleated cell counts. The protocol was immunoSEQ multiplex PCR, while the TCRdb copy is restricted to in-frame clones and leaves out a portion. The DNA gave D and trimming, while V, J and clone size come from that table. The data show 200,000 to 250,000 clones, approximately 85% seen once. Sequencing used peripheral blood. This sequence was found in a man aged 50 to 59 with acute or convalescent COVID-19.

DNA of the CDR3: TGTGCCAGCAGCTTGGGGACAGGCCTGGGGTCCCAGCATTTT. It encodes CASSLGTGLGSQHF. The chain is built from TRBV5-6 and TRBJ1-5; 7 bases align to TRBD1. The CDR3 is made up of 14 amino acids. The V segment lost 0 bases and the J segment 11 bases; nucleotides outside the gene matches: 8. Germline values: CDR1 SGHDT, CDR2 YYEEEE.